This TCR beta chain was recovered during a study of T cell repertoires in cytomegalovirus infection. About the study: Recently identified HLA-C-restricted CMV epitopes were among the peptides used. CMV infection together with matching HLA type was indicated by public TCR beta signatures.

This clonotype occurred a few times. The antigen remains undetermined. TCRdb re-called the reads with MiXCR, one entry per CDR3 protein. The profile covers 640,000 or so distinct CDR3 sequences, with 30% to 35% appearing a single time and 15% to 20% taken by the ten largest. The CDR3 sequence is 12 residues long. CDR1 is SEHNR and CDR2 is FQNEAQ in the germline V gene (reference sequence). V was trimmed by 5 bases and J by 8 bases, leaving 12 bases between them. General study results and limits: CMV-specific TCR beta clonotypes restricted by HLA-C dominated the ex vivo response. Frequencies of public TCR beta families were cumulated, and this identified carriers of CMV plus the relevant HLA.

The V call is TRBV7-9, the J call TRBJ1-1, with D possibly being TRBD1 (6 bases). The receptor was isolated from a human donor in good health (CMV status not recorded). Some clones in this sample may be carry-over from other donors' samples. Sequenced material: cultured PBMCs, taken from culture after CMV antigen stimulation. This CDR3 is CASSTGPGEAFF. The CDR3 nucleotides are TGTGCCAGCAGCACAGGGCCAGGAGAAGCTTTCTTT.